The 30 T cell receptor beta chains below were found in one sample sequenced in a study of cytomegalovirus exposure and HLA in healthy donors (dated by TCRdb to 2016 to 2017). Libraries were built with the immunoSEQ multiplex PCR assay. For the multiplex PCR, a mixture combining 60 forward primers for TCR Vbeta segments and 13 reverse primers for TCR Jbeta segments was used. The immuneACCESS repertoire file appears here via TCRdb, limited to in-frame rearrangements. These files lack a portion of the clones; in checked studies, under half of the deficit traces to unresolved V genes, and the cause of the others is not known. Within this sample are about 160,000 clones, with 70% to 85% of them counted one time only. The top ten constitute 2% to 2.5% of the sample. Material for sequencing was PBMCs. Receptor source: a man in his forties in good health and CMV-seronegative.

V gene TRBV6-5 combines with J gene TRBJ2-3, with TRBD2 as a possible D gene (6 bases). The V gene lost 4 bases and the J gene lost 1 base, with 9 bases spanning the gap. Germline values: CDR1 MNHEY, CDR2 SVGAGI. This CDR3 has 14 amino acids. CDR3 amino acids: CASSSGGRTDTQYF. CDR3 coding DNA: TGTGCCAGCAGTTCTGGAGGGCGCACAGATACGCAGTATTTT.

The V gene is TRBV5-1, the J gene TRBJ2-1, with 9 nucleotides matching TRBD2. CDR1 and CDR2 (germline): SGHRS, YFSETQ. V was pared by 8 bases and J by 7 bases, with 10 bases of the junction left unmatched. This CDR3 contains 14 residues. CDR3 sequence reads: CASGKGGRENEQFF. The CDR3 DNA sequence: TGCGCCAGTGGTAAGGGCGGGAGGGAGAATGAGCAGTTCTTC.

As for this clone: An end of the junction differs from the germline gene, which may be a read error. The chain combines TRBV5-1 with TRBJ2-6; a weak D match, TRBD2 (6 bases). Germline CDR1 SGHRS, CDR2 YFSETQ. This CDR3 contains 15 residues. The DNA of the CDR3 is TGCGCCAGCAGTTTCGGGGGAACTGGGGCCAACGGCCTGACTTTC. It codes for CASSFGGTGANGLTF.

This clone is a singleton in its sample. For the CDR3, the DNA is TGTGCCAGCAGCAATAGCCCCGGGACAGGGCACAGAGTCAAAAACATTCAGTACTTC. Translation gives CASSNSPGTGHRVKNIQYF. J is TRBJ2-4 and V is TRBV7-9, with 9 bases identical to TRBD1. Germline V gene data show CDR1 as SEHNR and CDR2 as FQNEAQ (reference sequence). The CDR3 spans 19 residues. The V segment lost 5 bases and the J segment 3 bases; nucleotides outside the gene matches: 17. Full variable domain (missing parts from reference TRBV7-9 and TRBJ2-4): DTGVSQNPRHKITKRGQNVTFRCDPISEHNRLYWYRQTLGQGPEFLTYFQNEAQLEKSRLLSDRFSAERPKGSFSTLEIQRTEQGDSAMYLCASSNSPGTGHRVKNIQYFGAGTRLSVL.

The chain uses TRBV30 and TRBJ1-2; 7 positions match TRBD1. After removal of 2 bases from V and 8 bases from J, the junction contained 5 bases not matched to a gene. CDR3 length equals 12 residues. Germline V lookup: CDR1 GTSNPN, CDR2 SVGIG (reference sequence). CDR3: CAWSSGGRGYTF. CDR3 DNA: TGTGCCTGGAGTTCAGGGGGTCGCGGCTACACCTTC.

V and J are TRBV6-5 and TRBJ1-2; possible D gene TRBD1, 6 bases. This CDR3 is built from 15 residues. CDR1 and CDR2 from the germline V gene are MNHEY and SVGAGI. The germline V and J ends were trimmed by 0 bases and 2 bases, with 10 bases remaining between them. The CDR3 reads CASSYSGGTNYGYTF. The CDR3 DNA is TGTGCCAGCAGTTACTCGGGGGGGACAAACTATGGCTACACCTTC.

The chain employs TRBV19 and TRBJ2-1; 9 positions match TRBD2. The V gene end was trimmed by 2 bases and the J gene end by 5 bases; junction bases not matched to a gene: 7. From germline, CDR1 is LNHDA and CDR2 SQIVND (reference sequence). The CDR3 contains 16 residues. The chain's CDR3 is CASSIKRLAGNNEQFF. CDR3 in DNA: TGTGCCAGTAGTATAAAACGTCTAGCGGGGAACAATGAGCAGTTCTTC.

This rearrangement joins TRBV28 to TRBJ2-3; 12 bases are a match to TRBD2. The CDR3 is 19 amino acids. Germline lookup yields CDR1 MDHEN and CDR2 SYDVKM. Trimming at V came to 4 bases and at J to 5 bases, leaving 16 bases not matched to a gene. The CDR3 protein is CASSSPPGRLAGGGDTQYF. Here the CDR3 DNA reads TGTGCCAGCAGTTCCCCTCCGGGGCGGCTAGCGGGAGGGGGAGATACGCAGTATTTT.

The chain has TRBV28 and TRBJ1-5; D might be TRBD1 (5 bases). Germline V gene data show CDR1 as MDHEN and CDR2 as SYDVKM. The CDR3 spans 19 residues. Trimming shortened V by 6 bases and J by 2 bases, and 26 bases separated the two germline ends. The CDR3 spells CASRPPGGGGLRGNQPQHF. The CDR3 nucleotides read TGTGCCAGCAGACCCCCCGGTGGCGGGGGGTTAAGGGGCAATCAGCCCCAGCATTTT.

The chain uses TRBV15 and TRBJ2-3, with a tentative D call TRBD2 (5 bases). Deletions cut 1 base from V and 6 bases from J, with 14 bases between. The CDR3 consists of 15 residues. Germline V gene sequence: CDR1 LNHNV, CDR2 YYDKDF (reference sequence). CDR3 sequence reads: CATSRVGSGMDTQYF. CDR3 nucleotides: TGTGCCACCAGCAGAGTAGGGTCGGGGATGGATACGCAGTATTTT.

V usage is TRBV6-5 and J usage is TRBJ1-2; a possible D gene is TRBD1 (6 bases). The CDR3 runs to 13 residues. V lost 5 bases and J 0 bases, leaving 7 bases between the germline ends. Germline V gene data show CDR1 as MNHEY and CDR2 as SVGAGI. The CDR3 DNA reads as TGTGCCAGCAGTCGACAGGCTAACTATGGCTACACCTTC. It encodes CASSRQANYGYTF.

The DNA for the CDR3 is TGTGCCAGCAGTTTAATACAGGGCGGGAACATTCAGTACTTC. Its translation is CASSLIQGGNIQYF. The V gene is TRBV28, the J gene TRBJ2-4; perhaps TRBD1 as D (6 bases). This CDR3 spans 14 amino acids. V lost 2 bases and J 7 bases, leaving 12 bases between the germline ends. From germline, CDR1 is MDHEN and CDR2 SYDVKM. Looking up the rest from reference TRBV28 and TRBJ2-4 gives the full variable domain: DVKVTQSSRYLVKRTGEKVFLECVQDMDHENMFWYRQDPGLGLRLIYFSYDVKMKEKGDIPEGYSVSREKKERFSLILESASTNQTSMYLCASSLIQGGNIQYFGAGTRLSVL.

J is TRBJ2-1 and V is TRBV28, with TRBD2 matching 11 bases. V was pared by 7 bases and J by 0 bases, with 5 bases of the junction left unmatched. Germline V gives CDR1 MDHEN, CDR2 SYDVKM. This CDR3 spans 16 amino acids. The CDR3 loop reads CASKLAGVASYNEQFF. CDR3 DNA sequence: TGTGCCAGCAAACTAGCGGGAGTGGCCTCCTACAATGAGCAGTTCTTC.

This chain connects TRBV6-5 to TRBJ1-6; D call uncertain. CDR3 length: 14 amino acids. V shed 0 bases and J shed 9 bases, with 9 bases lying between them. Germline V gene data show CDR1 as MNHEY and CDR2 as SVGAGI. The CDR3 DNA is TGTGCCAGCAGTTACTCCGGGGTCTCTTCACCCCTCCACTTT. Protein sequence: CASSYSGVSSPLHF.

This clone was seen just once. The chain carries TRBV19 and TRBJ2-7; TRBD2 matches at 7 bases. Germline values: CDR1 LNHDA, CDR2 SQIVND (reference sequence). V trimming: 4 bases; J trimming: 3 bases; junction bases outside the gene matches: 3. The CDR3 runs to 13 residues. The CDR3 here is CASSSLADYEQYF. The CDR3 coding sequence is TGTGCCAGTAGTAGTCTAGCGGACTACGAGCAGTACTTC.

DNA of the CDR3: TGTGCCAGCAGCCAAGAGAAAAACAGCGGGGTAGGGGGAGCGTACGAGCAGTACTTC. Protein: CASSQEKNSGVGGAYEQYF. This rearrangement joins TRBV4-2 to TRBJ2-7; D might be TRBD2 (7 bases). Trimming took 0 bases from V and 4 from J, leaving 25 bases between them. Germline loops: CDR1 LGHNA, CDR2 YNFKEQ. This CDR3 spans 19 amino acids.

V gene TRBV27 combines with J gene TRBJ2-7; 7 bases align to TRBD2. This CDR3 comprises 14 residues. Germline lookup yields CDR1 MNHEY and CDR2 SMNVEV (reference sequence). V dropped 4 bases and J dropped 4; count of bases not matched to a gene: 7. The CDR3 sequence: CASSSWTSLYEQYF. CDR3 sequence (DNA): TGTGCCAGCAGTTCATGGACTAGTCTGTACGAGCAGTACTTC.

This sequence joins TRBV5-1 and TRBJ2-5; D is unresolved. The germline V gene encodes CDR1 SGHRS and CDR2 YFSETQ. This CDR3 is built from 14 residues. Trimming removed 4 bases at V and 9 bases at J, with 19 bases between. This CDR3 is CASSPNGPTEAQYF. CDR3 DNA sequence: TGCGCCAGCAGCCCCAACGGTCCCACTGAGGCCCAGTACTTC.

The CDR3 bases are TGTGCCTACCGACAGGGCCAGACCCAGTACTTC. Its protein is CAYRQGQTQYF. The gene calls are TRBV28 and TRBJ2-5, with TRBD1 matching over 7 bases. CDR1 and CDR2 from the germline V gene are MDHEN and SYDVKM. The CDR3 runs 11 residues. The junction had 6 bases not matched to a gene; V was cut back by 11 bases and J by 6 bases.

The CDR3 bases are TGTGCCAGCAGGATAGCACTCGCAACAGATACGCAGTATTTT. Its protein product is CASRIALATDTQYF. The gene calls are TRBV6-5 and TRBJ2-3; D remains unclear. The CDR3 runs to 14 residues. Germline lookup yields CDR1 MNHEY and CDR2 SVGAGI. V was trimmed by 6 bases and J by 3 bases, leaving 13 bases between them.

The chain is built from TRBV30 and TRBJ2-3; D perhaps matches TRBD2 (5 bases). This CDR3 contains 13 residues. Per the germline V gene, CDR1 is GTSNPN and CDR2 is SVGIG (reference sequence). The V end was cut by 2 bases, the J end by 1 base, with 7 bases between. CDR3 residues: CAWSWRGTDTQYF. The CDR3 DNA reads as TGTGCCTGGAGTTGGCGGGGCACAGATACGCAGTATTTT.

The chain links TRBV7-9 to TRBJ2-4; possibly TRBD2 for D (6 bases). The V end lost 5 bases, the J end lost 9 bases, and 17 bases lay between the germline ends. From germline, CDR1 is SEHNR and CDR2 FQNEAQ (reference sequence). This CDR3 is 14 amino acids long. This CDR3 is CASSPTGLQSIQYF. CDR3 nucleotide sequence: TGTGCCAGCAGCCCCACGGGACTGCAGAGCATTCAGTACTTC.

With regard to this clone: At one boundary the junction diverges from the germline segment, which might be a read error. The chain couples TRBV7-9 to TRBJ2-7; 8 nucleotides line up with TRBD2. The CDR3 is 12 amino acids. The germline CDR1 and CDR2 sequences are SEHNR and FQNEAQ (reference sequence). The DNA for the CDR3 is TGTTCCAGCAGTTCGGGGGGGTACGAGCAGTACTTC. Protein product: CSSSSGGYEQYF. The full variable domain, rest sourced from reference TRBV7-9 and TRBJ2-7, is DTGVSQNPRHKITKRGQNVTFRCDPISEHNRLYWYRQTLGQGPEFLTYFQNEAQLEKSRLLSDRFSAERPKGSFSTLEIQRTEQGDSAMYLCSSSSGGYEQYFGPGTRLTVT.

The rearrangement links TRBV5-4 to TRBJ2-7; 11 bases align to TRBD2. The CDR3 runs to 17 residues. With 5 bases clipped from V and 0 bases from J, the junction kept 10 bases outside the gene matches. Germline V gene sequence: CDR1 SGHNT, CDR2 YYREEE (reference sequence). This chain's CDR3 is CASSSGLAGLSSYEQYF. In DNA, the CDR3 is TGTGCCAGCAGTTCCGGACTAGCGGGCCTTAGCTCCTACGAGCAGTACTTC.

The gene calls are TRBV28 and TRBJ1-1; possibly TRBD1 for D (5 bases). Trimming shortened V by 2 bases and J by 4 bases, and 14 bases separated the two germline ends. The CDR3 runs 15 residues. The V gene's germline CDR1 is MDHEN and CDR2 SYDVKM. This chain's CDR3 is CASSLGGGGGTEAFF. The CDR3 bases are TGTGCCAGCAGTTTAGGCGGGGGGGGAGGCACTGAAGCTTTCTTT.

The chain links TRBV4-1 to TRBJ2-3; the D gene is possibly TRBD2 (7 bases). CDR1 MGHRA and CDR2 YSYEKL come from the germline V gene. The CDR3 length is 18 residues. V lost 0 bases and J lost 4, with 20 bases in between. The CDR3 here is CASSQDGGSRGRADTQYF. CDR3 sequence (DNA): TGCGCCAGCAGCCAAGATGGGGGTTCGAGGGGGAGGGCAGATACGCAGTATTTT.

This clone has a single count. The J gene is TRBJ2-1, the V gene TRBV27, with 10 bases lining up with TRBD2. This CDR3 is built from 16 residues. The germline CDR1 and CDR2 sequences are MNHEY and SMNVEV (reference sequence). Trimming at V came to 6 bases and at J to 4 bases, leaving 9 bases not matched to a gene. This CDR3 is CASSPRSGRSYNEQFF. The CDR3 nucleotides read TGTGCCAGCAGCCCGCGTAGCGGGAGGTCTTACAATGAGCAGTTCTTC.

The chain recombines TRBV19 with TRBJ2-1; 8 bases map to TRBD1. Germline CDR1 LNHDA, CDR2 SQIVND (reference sequence). This CDR3 spans 13 amino acids. V lost 5 bases, J lost 5 bases, and 2 bases stayed unmatched. The DNA for the CDR3 is TGTGCCAGTAGTCAGGACAGGGACAATGAGCAGTTCTTC. It yields the protein CASSQDRDNEQFF. The variable domain in full, completed from reference TRBV19 and TRBJ2-1, reads DGGITQSPKYLFRKEGQNVTLSCEQNLNHDAMYWYRQDPGQGLRLIYYSQIVNDFQKGDIAEGYSVSREKKESFPLTVTSAQKNPTAFYLCASSQDRDNEQFFGPGTRLTVL.

This chain joins TRBV11-2 and TRBJ2-3, with 7 bases aligning to TRBD2. Germline assignment: CDR1 SGHAT and CDR2 FQNNGV. The CDR3 has 16 residues. V shed 4 bases, J shed 0 bases, and the junction held 7 bases outside the gene matches. The CDR3 nucleotides read TGTGCCAGCAGCTCCGGGAGGACTAGAAGCACAGATACGCAGTATTTT. Its protein is CASSSGRTRSTDTQYF. Using reference TRBV11-2 and TRBJ2-3 for the parts outside the CDR3, the full variable domain is EAGVAQSPRYKIIEKRQSVAFWCNPISGHATLYWYQQILGQGPKLLIQFQNNGVVDDSQLPKDRFSAERLKGVDSTLKIQPAKLEDSAVYLCASSSGRTRSTDTQYFGPGTRLTVL.

The rearrangement joins TRBV6-1 to TRBJ2-5; tentatively, D is TRBD2 (6 bases). V shed 3 bases and J shed 4 bases, with 15 bases lying between them. CDR1 and CDR2 from the germline V gene are MNHNS and SASEGT. The CDR3 is made up of 15 amino acids. CDR3 sequence: CASSERAGGRETQYF. DNA of the CDR3: TGTGCCAGCAGTGAGAGAGCGGGTGGGCGAGAGACCCAGTACTTC.